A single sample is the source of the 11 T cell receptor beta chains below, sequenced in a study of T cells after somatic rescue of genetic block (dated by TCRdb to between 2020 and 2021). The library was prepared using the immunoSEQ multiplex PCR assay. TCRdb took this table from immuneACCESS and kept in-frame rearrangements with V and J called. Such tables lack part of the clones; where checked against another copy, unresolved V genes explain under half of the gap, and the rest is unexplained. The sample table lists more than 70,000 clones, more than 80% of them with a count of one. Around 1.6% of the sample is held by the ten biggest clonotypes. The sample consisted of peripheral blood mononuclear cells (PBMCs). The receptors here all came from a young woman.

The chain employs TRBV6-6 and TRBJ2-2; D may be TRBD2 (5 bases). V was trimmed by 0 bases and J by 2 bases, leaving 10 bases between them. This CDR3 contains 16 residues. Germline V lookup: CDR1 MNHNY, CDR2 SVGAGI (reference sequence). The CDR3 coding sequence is TGTGCCAGCAGTTACTCTCGGGGATCAAACACCGGGGAGCTGTTTTTT. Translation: CASSYSRGSNTGELFF.

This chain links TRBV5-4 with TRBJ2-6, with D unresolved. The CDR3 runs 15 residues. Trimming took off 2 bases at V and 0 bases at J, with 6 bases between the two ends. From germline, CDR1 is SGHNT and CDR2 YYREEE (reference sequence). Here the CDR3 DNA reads TGTGCCAGCAGCTTTAAGGGCTCTGGGGCCAACGTCCTGACTTTC. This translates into CASSFKGSGANVLTF.

The CDR3 sequence is CASSTDRVGVELFF. The CDR3 DNA reads TGCGCCAGCAGCACGGACAGGGTGGGAGTTGAGCTGTTTTTT. This chain links TRBV5-1 with TRBJ2-2; 8 nucleotides align to TRBD1. Germline V gene data show CDR1 as SGHRS and CDR2 as YFSETQ. The ends lost 4 bases at V and 11 bases at J; junction bases unmatched: 10. The CDR3 is made up of 14 amino acids.

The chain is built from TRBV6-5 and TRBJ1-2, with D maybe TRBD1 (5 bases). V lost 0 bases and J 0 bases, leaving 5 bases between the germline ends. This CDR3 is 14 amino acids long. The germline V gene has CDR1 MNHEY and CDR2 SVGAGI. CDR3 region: CASSYSTANYGYTF. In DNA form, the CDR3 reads TGTGCCAGCAGTTACTCGACAGCTAACTATGGCTACACCTTC.

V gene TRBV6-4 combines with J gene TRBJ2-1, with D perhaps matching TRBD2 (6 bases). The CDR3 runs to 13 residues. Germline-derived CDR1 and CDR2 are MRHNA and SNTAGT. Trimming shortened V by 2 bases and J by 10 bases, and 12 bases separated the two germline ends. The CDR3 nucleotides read TGTGCCAGCAGTGACCTCTGGGGGGAGGAGCAGTTCTTC. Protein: CASSDLWGEEQFF.

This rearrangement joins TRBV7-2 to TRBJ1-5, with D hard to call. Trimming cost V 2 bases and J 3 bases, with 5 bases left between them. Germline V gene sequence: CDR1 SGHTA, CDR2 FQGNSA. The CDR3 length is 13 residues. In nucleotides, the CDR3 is TGTGCCAGCAGCTTAATCGACAATCAGCCCCAGCATTTT. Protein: CASSLIDNQPQHF.

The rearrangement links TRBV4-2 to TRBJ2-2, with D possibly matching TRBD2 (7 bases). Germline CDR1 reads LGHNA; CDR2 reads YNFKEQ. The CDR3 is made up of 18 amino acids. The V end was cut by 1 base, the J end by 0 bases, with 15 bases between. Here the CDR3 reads CASSQGGGAGANTGELFF. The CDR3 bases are TGTGCCAGCAGCCAAGGAGGGGGGGCAGGGGCGAACACCGGGGAGCTGTTTTTT.

In DNA form, the CDR3 reads TGTGCCAGCTCACCACAGGGGGCTAGCGGGGCTTCCTACGAGCAGTACTTC. It is translated as CASSPQGASGASYEQYF. This chain links TRBV18 with TRBJ2-7, with 9 bases that match TRBD2. CDR1 is KGHSH and CDR2 is LQKENI in the germline V gene. The CDR3 consists of 17 residues. V was clipped by 1 base and J by 1 base; unmatched bases: 8.

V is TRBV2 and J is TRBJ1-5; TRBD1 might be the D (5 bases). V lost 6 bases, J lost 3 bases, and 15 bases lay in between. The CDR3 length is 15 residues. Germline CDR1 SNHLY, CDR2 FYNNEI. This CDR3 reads CASSPEGGDNQPQHF. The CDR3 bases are TGTGCCAGCAGCCCGGAGGGAGGGGACAATCAGCCCCAGCATTTT.

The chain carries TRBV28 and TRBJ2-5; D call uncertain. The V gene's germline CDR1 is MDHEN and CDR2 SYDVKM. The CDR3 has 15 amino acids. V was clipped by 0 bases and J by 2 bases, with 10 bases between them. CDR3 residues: CASSLWKTIQETQYF. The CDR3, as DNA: TGTGCCAGCAGTTTATGGAAAACGATACAAGAGACCCAGTACTTC.

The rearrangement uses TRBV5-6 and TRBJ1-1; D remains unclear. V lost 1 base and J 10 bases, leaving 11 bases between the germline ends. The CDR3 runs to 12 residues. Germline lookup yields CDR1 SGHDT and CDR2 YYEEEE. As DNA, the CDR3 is TGTGCCAGCAGCTTGTTCAACCGGGGAGCTTTCTTT. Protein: CASSLFNRGAFF.